This T cell receptor beta chain was observed in a study of cytomegalovirus exposure and HLA in healthy donors. General study points: Apparent HLA restriction characterized most CMV-associated TCR beta chains in a later analysis. Later genetic work tied a missense DCLRE1C variant to beta-chain V and J trimming. A later analysis revealed that TCR association rates differed between HLA loci, peaking at DRB1 and bottoming out at HLA-C.

13 Jbeta primers and 60 Vbeta primers were used for the PCR. Libraries were prepared by immunoSEQ multiplex PCR; TCRdb keeps only in-frame clonotypes and omits some of them. The sample has 150,000 to 200,000 clones; approximately 84% are singletons. A remark on this clone: The antigen is undetermined.

CDR3 size: 14 residues. Germline V gene data show CDR1 as SEHNR and CDR2 as FQNEAQ (reference sequence). With 2 bases removed from V and 5 bases from J, the gap between germline ends came to 11 bases. Sequenced sample: PBMCs. V is TRBV7-9 and J is TRBJ2-3; D possibly corresponds to TRBD2 (7 bases). This sequence originates from a young man in good health and CMV-seropositive. In DNA form, the CDR3 reads TGTGCCAGCAGCTTATTGGGAGGGGGAGATACGCAGTATTTT. Translated, it gives CASSLLGGGDTQYF.